The next 15 T cell receptor beta chains were all read from a single sample in a study of T cells after yellow fever vaccination. TCRdb reprocessed the 5' RACE reads with MiXCR, giving one entry per CDR3 protein. The sample records fewer than 400,000 distinct CDR3 sequences, roughly 6.2% being singletons. The specimen comprised PBMCs, sampled 5 days after the yellow fever booster vaccination. The receptors derive from a man aged 25-45 years who received the YFV17D yellow fever vaccine.

The chain uses TRBV19 and TRBJ2-1, with TRBD2 as a possible D gene (5 bases). V lost 4 bases to trimming and J lost 6 bases, with 13 bases between them. In germline, CDR1 is LNHDA, CDR2 SQIVND (reference sequence). The CDR3 length is 14 residues. The CDR3 loop is CASSTPGERNEQFF. In DNA, the CDR3 is TGTGCCAGTAGTACCCCTGGGGAGCGCAATGAGCAGTTCTTC.

J is TRBJ2-3 and V is TRBV2; 12 bases match TRBD2. The germline gives CDR1 SNHLY, CDR2 FYNNEI. The CDR3 covers 15 residues. The V gene end was trimmed by 4 bases and the J gene end by 8 bases; junction bases not matched to a gene: 7. Written as DNA, the CDR3 is TGTGCCAGCAGTGCGTCTAGCGGGAGGGCCGGTACGCAGTATTTT. Translation gives CASSASSGRAGTQYF.

This clonotype was detected many times. The chain recombines TRBV11-1 with TRBJ2-7; D is perhaps TRBD2 (5 bases). CDR3 size: 18 residues. In germline, CDR1 is SGHAT, CDR2 FQDESV (reference sequence). Trimming took off 5 bases at V and 0 bases at J, with 23 bases between the two ends. The CDR3 here is CASSHRSRLQRSSYEQYF. The CDR3 DNA sequence: TGTGCCAGCAGCCACCGGAGCAGGTTACAGCGGAGCTCCTACGAGCAGTACTTC.

Only a few counts were recorded for this clonotype. The chain uses TRBV18 and TRBJ1-5; 9 positions agree with TRBD1. With V trimmed by 4 bases and J by 0 bases, 4 bases remained unmatched. This CDR3 comprises 16 residues. CDR1 and CDR2 (germline): KGHSH, LQKENI. CDR3 region: CASSRGQGVSNQPQHF. In nucleotides, the CDR3 is TGTGCCAGCTCACGGGGACAGGGAGTTAGCAATCAGCCCCAGCATTTT.

This clonotype has more than one count but fewer than ten. The rearrangement uses TRBV9 and TRBJ2-7, with D uncertain. V dropped 0 bases and J dropped 5 bases, with 12 bases sitting between them. Germline lookup yields CDR1 SGDLS and CDR2 YYNGEE. The CDR3 runs to 14 residues. The CDR3 reads CASSVGGLANEQYF. In DNA, the CDR3 is TGTGCCAGCAGCGTAGGAGGCTTAGCTAACGAGCAGTACTTC.

This clonotype was seen at least ten times. V and J are TRBV20-1 and TRBJ2-5, with TRBD1 matching 10 bases. J gave up 4 bases and V 5 bases, and 13 bases lay outside the gene matches. The CDR3 contains 16 residues. The V gene's germline CDR1 is DFQATT and CDR2 SNEGSKA (reference sequence). CDR3 in DNA: TGCAGTGCTTTAGGACAGGGGGTGACCCGGGGAGAGACCCAGTACTTC. Residues: CSALGQGVTRGETQYF.

This clonotype was counted at least ten times. The chain joins TRBV19 to TRBJ2-7, with D possibly being TRBD2 (6 bases). Germline-derived CDR1 and CDR2 are LNHDA and SQIVND (reference sequence). The CDR3 is 14 amino acids. V was clipped by 6 bases and J by 2 bases, with 14 bases between them. The CDR3 DNA sequence: TGTGCCAGTAGCATGGGAGGTAACGCCTACGAGCAGTACTTC. The encoded protein is CASSMGGNAYEQYF.

The V call is TRBV7-2, the J call TRBJ2-7, with 10 bases aligning to TRBD2. In germline, CDR1 is SGHTA, CDR2 FQGNSA. The CDR3 totals 16 residues. The J segment lost 6 bases and the V segment lost 4 bases, leaving 12 bases of the junction unmatched. CDR3 region: CASSSTASGRTREQYF. The CDR3 nucleotides are TGTGCCAGCAGCTCGACAGCTAGCGGGAGAACTCGCGAGCAGTACTTC.

V gene TRBV19 combines with J gene TRBJ2-5; possible D gene TRBD1, 6 bases. Deletions cut 5 bases from V and 3 bases from J, with 10 bases between. Germline V gives CDR1 LNHDA, CDR2 SQIVND (reference sequence). This CDR3 contains 13 residues. As DNA, the CDR3 is TGTGCCAGTAGTCTCAACAGGGAAGAGACCCAGTACTTC. Its protein product is CASSLNREETQYF.

This clonotype has at least ten counts. The chain is built from TRBV29-1 and TRBJ1-1; 7 bases agree with TRBD1. The CDR3 is made up of 14 amino acids. J gave up 6 bases and V 3 bases, and 10 bases lay outside the gene matches. The V gene's germline CDR1 is SQVTM and CDR2 ANQGSEA. This CDR3 is CSVDSQGVVPEAFF. The CDR3 bases are TGCAGCGTTGATTCTCAGGGGGTAGTACCTGAAGCTTTCTTT.

This clonotype was seen only a few times. J is TRBJ2-3 and V is TRBV10-2; 8 bases fit TRBD1. The CDR3 covers 15 residues. Germline values: CDR1 WSHSY, CDR2 SAAADI. The ends lost 5 bases at V and 6 bases at J; junction bases unmatched: 10. CDR3 in DNA: TGCGCCAGCAGTCGAGGACAGGGCTCGTCCGATACGCAGTATTTT. Amino acid sequence: CASSRGQGSSDTQYF.

This clonotype has more than one count but fewer than ten. The gene calls are TRBV11-2 and TRBJ1-2, with D unresolved. V lost 0 bases to trimming and J lost 8 bases, with 10 bases between them. The germline V gene has CDR1 SGHAT and CDR2 FQNNGV. This CDR3 has 13 residues. The CDR3 loop reads CASSLDLQSGYTF. As DNA, the CDR3 is TGTGCCAGCAGCTTAGATCTACAGAGCGGCTACACCTTC.

This chain uses TRBV18 with TRBJ1-1; unclear D gene. CDR1 is KGHSH, CDR2 LQKENI, per germline. The CDR3 loop spans 16 amino acids. V was cut by 1 base and J by 0 bases, with 12 bases left in between. CDR3 in amino acids: CASSPLSDLLNTEAFF. The CDR3 DNA reads TGTGCCAGCTCACCACTTTCGGACTTACTGAACACTGAAGCTTTCTTT.

This clonotype has just a few counts. The DNA for the CDR3 is TGCAGCGTTGGGGGGGGCCCCATGAACACTGAAGCTTTCTTT. The encoded protein is CSVGGGPMNTEAFF. The genes are TRBV29-1 and TRBJ1-1; TRBD1 might be the D (6 bases). Deletions cut 4 bases from V and 0 bases from J, with 12 bases between. This CDR3 is built from 14 residues. Per the germline V gene, CDR1 is SQVTM and CDR2 is ANQGSEA.

This clonotype occurred many times. The CDR3 protein is CASSFKGTGPEQYF. CDR3 nucleotide sequence: TGTGCCAGCAGCTTCAAAGGGACAGGCCCCGAGCAGTACTTC. This sequence joins TRBV7-2 and TRBJ2-7; TRBD1 matches 8 bases. The J segment lost 6 bases and the V segment lost 3 bases, leaving 7 bases of the junction unmatched. Germline values: CDR1 SGHTA, CDR2 FQGNSA. The length of the CDR3 is 14 residues.